These 23 T cell receptor beta chains were all obtained from the same sample, sequenced in a study of CD8+CD57+ T cells in acquired aplastic anemia. Investigators profiled TCR beta VDJ and CDR3 from genomic DNA template. TCRdb re-called the reads through MiXCR, storing one row per CDR3 protein. The profile shows about 250,000 distinct CDR3 sequences, approximately 45% of them singletons. Only patients with CD8+CD57+ cell expansion on flow cytometry were chosen for sequencing. Sequenced sample: sorted CD4+, CD8+, or CD8+CD57+ T cells (not recorded which) from PBMCs. The receptors stem from a human donor with aplastic anemia.

This clonotype was observed at least ten times. The V call is TRBV15, the J call TRBJ2-7; possibly TRBD1 for D (5 bases). Between the trimmed V and J ends, which lost 0 bases and 4 bases, there was a span of 10 bases. The CDR3 is 14 amino acids. Germline CDR1 and CDR2: LNHNV and YYDKDF (reference sequence). The CDR3 nucleotides are TGTGCCACCAGCAGAGATCCGCAGGGTTACGAGCAGTACTTC. Amino acids: CATSRDPQGYEQYF.

This clonotype was counted ten times or more. The V and J genes are TRBV6-6 and TRBJ1-2, with D tentatively TRBD1 (6 bases). The CDR3 has 13 amino acids. Germline CDR1 is MNHNY and CDR2 is SVGAGI (reference sequence). V lost 5 bases and J lost 8, with 15 bases in between. The CDR3 bases are TGTGCCAGCAGTCAAATTTACAGGGAGGGCTACACCTTC. Its protein is CASSQIYREGYTF.

A few counts support this clonotype. This chain joins TRBV2 and TRBJ2-7, with 7 bases matching TRBD2. CDR3 length equals 13 residues. V was pared by 7 bases and J by 6 bases, with 9 bases of the junction left unmatched. Germline CDR1 SNHLY, CDR2 FYNNEI. The CDR3 nucleotides read TGTGCCAGCACCGGGAGGCAGGGCGGCGAGCAGTACTTC. Encoded protein: CASTGRQGGEQYF.

The rearrangement joins TRBV29-1 to TRBJ1-2; no definite D call. V was trimmed by 1 base and J by 6 bases, leaving 18 bases between them. Germline V lookup: CDR1 SQVTM, CDR2 ANQGSEA. The CDR3 spans 15 residues. As DNA, the CDR3 is TGCAGCGTTGAAGCTTACGGGGAGGAAGTTAATGGCTACACCTTC. This sequence encodes CSVEAYGEEVNGYTF.

The gene calls are TRBV4-1 and TRBJ2-3; 13 nucleotides line up with TRBD2. Germline V gene lookup returns CDR1 MGHRA and CDR2 YSYEKL. J was trimmed by 5 bases and V by 4 bases; bases with no gene match: 6. CDR3 length: 16 amino acids. DNA for the CDR3: TGCGCCAGCAGCCTCAGGACTAGCGGGAGCCAAGATACGCAGTATTTT. Amino acids: CASSLRTSGSQDTQYF.

This clonotype was observed a handful of times. V is TRBV19 and J is TRBJ1-2; 9 nucleotides match TRBD1. This CDR3 region has 14 residues. With V trimmed by 4 bases and J by 6 bases, 6 bases remained unmatched. Germline values: CDR1 LNHDA, CDR2 SQIVND (reference sequence). CDR3 region: CASSTQGTGNGYTF. The DNA for the CDR3 is TGTGCCAGTAGTACGCAAGGGACAGGGAATGGCTACACCTTC.

This rearrangement joins TRBV7-2 to TRBJ2-1; 7 bases are a match to TRBD2. CDR1 and CDR2 from the germline V gene are SGHTA and FQGNSA. Germline trimming cut 5 bases from V and 8 bases from J; bases unmatched to any gene: 12. The CDR3 is 15 amino acids. The CDR3 region is CASSPPGLGVHEQFF. DNA for the CDR3: TGTGCCAGCAGCCCACCAGGACTAGGGGTCCATGAGCAGTTCTTC.

This clonotype came up a few times. V usage is TRBV27 and J usage is TRBJ1-2; D might be TRBD1 (6 bases). Trimming stripped 4 bases from V and 6 bases from J, with 9 bases between. The CDR3 consists of 12 residues. Looked up from germline, CDR1 is MNHEY and CDR2 is SMNVEV (reference sequence). CDR3 loop: CASSSGADGYTF. The CDR3 DNA reads TGTGCCAGCAGTTCAGGGGCCGATGGCTACACCTTC.

There are many counts of this clonotype. The CDR3 coding sequence is TGTGCCAGTAGTATAGATCAGCTAAAATATAGCAATCAGCCCCAGCATTTT. It translates to CASSIDQLKYSNQPQHF. The rearrangement joins TRBV19 to TRBJ1-5; D is undetermined. Germline V gene sequence: CDR1 LNHDA, CDR2 SQIVND (reference sequence). The CDR3 consists of 17 residues. Trimming took off 0 bases at V and 0 bases at J, with 12 bases between the two ends.

The chain combines TRBV19 with TRBJ1-6, with D unresolved. The CDR3 runs to 11 residues. CDR1 and CDR2 (germline): LNHDA, SQIVND (reference sequence). The V and J ends lost 0 bases and 11 bases respectively, with 2 bases between them. DNA of the CDR3: TGTGCCAGTAGTATAGAGGCACCCCTCCACTTT. Its translation: CASSIEAPLHF.

The chain joins TRBV20-1 to TRBJ2-3; 9 bases agree with TRBD2. V lost 3 bases and J lost 1; bases outside the gene matches: 8. Germline V gene lookup returns CDR1 DFQATT and CDR2 SNEGSKA (reference sequence). There are 16 residues in the CDR3. CDR3 sequence reads: CSASFVAGERTDTQYF. CDR3 in DNA: TGCAGTGCTAGTTTTGTAGCGGGGGAGCGCACAGATACGCAGTATTTT.

This clonotype has at least ten counts. This rearrangement joins TRBV7-9 to TRBJ1-1; the match to TRBD1 covers 10 bases. The CDR3 has 18 amino acids. Trimming removed 5 bases from V and 3 bases from J; junction bases left unmatched: 15. Germline CDR1 SEHNR, CDR2 FQNEAQ (reference sequence). The CDR3 DNA is TGTGCCAGCAGCCCAAGACCGGGACAGGGGTTGAGTGACACTGAAGCTTTCTTT. Protein sequence: CASSPRPGQGLSDTEAFF. The entire variable domain, with the rest obtained from reference TRBV7-9 and TRBJ1-1, is as follows: DTGVSQNPRHKITKRGQNVTFRCDPISEHNRLYWYRQTLGQGPEFLTYFQNEAQLEKSRLLSDRFSAERPKGSFSTLEIQRTEQGDSAMYLCASSPRPGQGLSDTEAFFGQGTRLTVV.

The gene calls are TRBV6-5 and TRBJ1-3, with 7 positions matching TRBD1. The V segment lost 4 bases and the J segment 0 bases; nucleotides outside the gene matches: 3. Germline CDR1 and CDR2: MNHEY and SVGAGI. The CDR3 runs to 15 residues. CDR3 loop: CASSWDSRSGNTIYF. The CDR3 DNA is TGTGCCAGCAGTTGGGACAGCCGCTCTGGAAACACCATATATTTT.

This clonotype was counted ten times or more. The V and J genes are TRBV14 and TRBJ1-2, with a possible D match to TRBD1 (6 bases). Trimming shortened V by 0 bases and J by 4 bases, and 12 bases separated the two germline ends. CDR3 length: 15 residues. From germline, CDR1 is SGHDN and CDR2 FVKESK. This chain's CDR3 is CASSQDRGWGYGYTF. The CDR3 region has the DNA TGTGCCAGCAGCCAAGACAGGGGCTGGGGCTATGGCTACACCTTC.

This chain joins TRBV10-3 and TRBJ2-7, with D perhaps assigned TRBD1 or TRBD2 (5 bases each). Germline CDR1 ENHRY, CDR2 SYGVKD. The CDR3 is made up of 12 amino acids. Trimming removed 6 bases at V and 0 bases at J, with 6 bases between. This CDR3 reads CAIRGTSYEQYF. CDR3 DNA: TGTGCCATCAGGGGGACCTCCTACGAGCAGTACTTC.

V and J are TRBV7-9 and TRBJ2-5; 12 bases agree with TRBD2. Germline V CDR1 and CDR2: SEHNR, FQNEAQ (reference sequence). The CDR3 loop spans 19 amino acids. V lost 5 bases to trimming and J lost 9 bases; unmatched junction nucleotides: 22. The CDR3 coding sequence is TGTGCCAGCAGCCGTACCCCGGGACTAGCGGGTGACACCGGGGGGGCCCAGTACTTC. Translating it yields CASSRTPGLAGDTGGAQYF.

The chain carries TRBV5-6 and TRBJ2-4; D gene unclear. Trimming took off 4 bases at V and 8 bases at J, with 10 bases between the two ends. Germline V gives CDR1 SGHDT, CDR2 YYEEEE. The CDR3 runs to 12 residues. The CDR3 DNA reads as TGTGCCAGCAGCGTGGAAAGGGACATTCAGTACTTC. Translating it yields CASSVERDIQYF.

To note about this clonotype: A much bigger clone sits one base away, suggesting this may be a read error. The chain carries TRBV9 and TRBJ2-1; D is unresolved. The CDR3 runs to 12 residues. Germline values: CDR1 SGDLS, CDR2 YYNGEE. CDR3 region: CAGSVPGNEQFF. The CDR3 nucleotides are TGTGCCGGCAGCGTCCCTGGAAATGAGCAGTTCTTC. The full variable domain, with the rest looked up from reference TRBV9 and TRBJ2-1, is DSGVTQTPKHLITATGQRVTLRCSPRSGDLSVYWYQQSLDQGLQFLIQYYNGEERAKGNILERFSAQQFPDLHSELNLSSLELGDSALYFCAGSVPGNEQFFGPGTRLTVL.

The chain has TRBV20-1 and TRBJ2-7; a weak D match, TRBD2 (5 bases). V was shortened by 4 bases and J by 2 bases, with 9 bases between the two germline ends. The germline V gene has CDR1 DFQATT and CDR2 SNEGSKA (reference sequence). The CDR3 covers 12 residues. The CDR3 DNA is TGCAGTGCTAACGGGGTGGCCTACGAGCAGTACTTC. Translated: CSANGVAYEQYF.

With respect to this clonotype: In this CDR3 the conserved last residue, phenylalanine or tryptophan, is missing, so a read error is likely. The CDR3 DNA reads TGTGCCAGCAGCGATACCGGGAGCCCAGCCAACGAGCAGTTCCTC. The encoded protein is CASSDTGSPANEQFL. The V and J genes are TRBV28 and TRBJ2-1, with a possible D match to TRBD2 (6 bases). The CDR3 sequence is 15 residues long. The germline CDR1 and CDR2 sequences are MDHEN and SYDVKM. V was trimmed by 6 bases and J by 10 bases, leaving 22 bases between them.

This clonotype has ten or more counts. The genes are TRBV10-3 and TRBJ1-2, with D maybe TRBD1 (5 bases). Looked up from germline, CDR1 is ENHRY and CDR2 is SYGVKD. V lost 0 bases, J lost 3 bases, and 11 bases lay in between. This CDR3 is built from 15 residues. The CDR3 here is CAISESDSPDYGYTF. The CDR3 region has the DNA TGTGCCATCAGTGAGTCAGACAGCCCGGACTATGGCTACACCTTC.

In this sample, this clonotype turned up a few times. A much larger clone differs by one base, so this may be a read error. The CDR3 does not close with the conserved phenylalanine or tryptophan, likely indicating a read error. The rearrangement joins TRBV7-9 to TRBJ1-3; 7 bases agree with TRBD1. V lost 5 bases, J lost 5 bases, and 12 bases stayed unmatched. The CDR3 is made up of 16 amino acids. The germline gives CDR1 SEHNR, CDR2 FQNEAQ (reference sequence). The CDR3 spells CASSPPDRALRNTIYL. The DNA of the CDR3 is TGTGCCAGCAGCCCACCTGACAGGGCTCTCAGAAACACCATATATCTT.

This clonotype has a handful of counts. A read error may be the cause here, since a much bigger clone is one base away. The rearrangement uses TRBV2 and TRBJ2-1; TRBD1 might be the D (6 bases). Trimming removed 6 bases from V and 12 bases from J, with 24 bases in between. CDR1 and CDR2 (germline): SNHLY, FYNNEI. The CDR3 is 15 amino acids. The CDR3 nucleotides read TGTGCCAGCAGGAACCGGGACAAGGACTTGTATGTGCAGTTCTTC. Amino acid sequence: CASRNRDKDLYVQFF.